Listed below are T cell receptor beta chains from one sample, sequenced in a study of blood T cell repertoires in COVID-19. The assay was immunoSEQ multiplex PCR, and TCRdb's table has in-frame clones only and misses some. The sample lists around 240,000 clones; roughly 85% were seen once. Sequencing was done on a sample of PBMCs or T cells enriched from blood (not recorded which). These receptors originate from a woman aged 50 to 60 who had recovered from COVID-19. The CDR3 runs from the conserved cysteine through the conserved F or W. A D gene is named only where the DNA matches it firmly. Size is omitted from some rows. Given values are once, few, many or a class for expanded clones.

J gene: TRBJ1-6
clone size: medium-sized
V gene: TRBV4-2
D gene: .
CDR3 protein: CASSPGRENSPLHF
CDR3 DNA: TGTGCCAGCAGCCCCGGGCGGGAGAATTCACCCCTCCACTTT

J gene: TRBJ2-3
clone size: .
V gene: TRBV9
D gene: .
CDR3 protein: CASSGKSGSTDTQYF
CDR3 DNA: TGTGCCAGCAGCGGCAAAAGCGGTAGCACAGATACGCAGTATTTT

J gene: TRBJ1-2
clone size: .
V gene: TRBV5-1
D gene: TRBD1
CDR3 protein: CASSPGDRAYGYTF
CDR3 DNA: TGCGCCAGCAGCCCGGGGGACAGAGCCTATGGCTACACCTTC

J gene: TRBJ1-4
clone size: .
V gene: TRBV28
D gene: TRBD1
CDR3 protein: CASSLTAGGGNEKLFF
CDR3 DNA: TGTGCCAGCAGTTTAACGGCAGGGGGCGGTAATGAAAAACTGTTTTTT

J gene: TRBJ2-2
clone size: .
V gene: TRBV25-1
D gene: TRBD1
CDR3 protein: CASSGDRDTGELFF
CDR3 DNA: TGTGCCAGCAGTGGGGACAGGGACACCGGGGAGCTGTTTTTT

J gene: TRBJ1-4
clone size: .
V gene: TRBV5-1
D gene: TRBD1
CDR3 protein: CASSFTGGANEKLFF
CDR3 DNA: TGCGCCAGCAGCTTTACAGGGGGAGCTAATGAAAAACTGTTTTTT

J gene: TRBJ2-2
clone size: .
V gene: TRBV27
D gene: TRBD2
CDR3 protein: CATLRLAGSTGELFF
CDR3 DNA: TGTGCCACCCTCCGGCTAGCGGGTTCCACCGGGGAGCTGTTTTTT

J gene: TRBJ1-5
clone size: .
V gene: TRBV28
D gene: .
CDR3 protein: CASSPTGYNQPQHF
CDR3 DNA: TGTGCCAGCAGTCCAACAGGGTACAATCAGCCCCAGCATTTT

J gene: TRBJ1-1
clone size: .
V gene: TRBV28
D gene: TRBD1
CDR3 protein: CASSPLDRVKLGTEAFF
CDR3 DNA: TGTGCCAGCAGTCCCCTCGACAGGGTAAAATTGGGGACTGAAGCTTTCTTT

J gene: TRBJ2-7
clone size: .
V gene: TRBV6-2/TRBV6-3
D gene: .
CDR3 protein: CASSYAGYGTYEQYF
CDR3 DNA: TGTGCCAGCAGTTATGCAGGGTATGGGACCTACGAGCAGTACTTC

J gene: TRBJ1-1
clone size: .
V gene: TRBV5-6
D gene: .
CDR3 protein: CASSRRGDRSWNTEAFF
CDR3 DNA: TGTGCCAGCAGCCGCAGGGGCGACAGATCCTGGAACACTGAAGCTTTCTTT

J gene: TRBJ1-1
clone size: .
V gene: TRBV5-6
D gene: .
CDR3 protein: CASSLAPGKNEAFF
CDR3 DNA: TGTGCCAGCAGCTTGGCCCCAGGGAAAAATGAAGCTTTCTTT

J gene: TRBJ1-1
clone size: .
V gene: TRBV7-9
D gene: TRBD1
CDR3 protein: CASSYRGGLNTEAFF
CDR3 DNA: TGTGCCAGCAGCTACCGAGGGGGCTTGAACACTGAAGCTTTCTTT

J gene: TRBJ1-6
clone size: .
V gene: TRBV4-1
D gene: .
CDR3 protein: CASSQEPGTVNSPLHF
CDR3 DNA: TGCGCCAGCAGCCAAGAACCAGGCACCGTAAATTCACCCCTCCACTTT

J gene: TRBJ2-1
clone size: .
V gene: TRBV10-3
D gene: .
CDR3 protein: CAIGLSREQVNEQFF
CDR3 DNA: TGTGCCATAGGGTTGAGTCGGGAACAAGTGAATGAGCAGTTCTTC

J gene: TRBJ2-1
clone size: once
V gene: TRBV5-1
D gene: TRBD2
CDR3 protein: CASTPLSGRPREYEQFF
CDR3 DNA: TGCGCCAGCACCCCCCTTTCCGGGAGGCCCAGAGAGTATGAGCAGTTCTTC

J gene: TRBJ1-5
clone size: .
V gene: TRBV7-9
D gene: TRBD1
CDR3 protein: CASSLVDRGTVYNQPQHF
CDR3 DNA: TGTGCCAGCAGCTTAGTGGACAGGGGGACTGTATACAATCAGCCCCAGCATTTT

J gene: TRBJ2-7
clone size: .
V gene: TRBV28
D gene: TRBD1
CDR3 protein: CASSLWDREVSEQYF
CDR3 DNA: TGTGCCAGCAGTTTATGGGACAGGGAGGTAAGCGAGCAGTACTTC

J gene: TRBJ1-2
clone size: .
V gene: TRBV28
D gene: .
CDR3 protein: CASSSHEGHGNGYTF
CDR3 DNA: TGTGCCAGCAGTTCCCACGAGGGACACGGAAATGGCTACACCTTC

J gene: TRBJ2-5
clone size: .
V gene: TRBV14
D gene: TRBD1
CDR3 protein: CASQVQGAETQYF
CDR3 DNA: TGTGCCAGCCAGGTACAGGGGGCAGAGACCCAGTACTTC

J gene: TRBJ2-1
clone size: once
V gene: TRBV7-7
D gene: .
CDR3 protein: CASSLALNRNNEQFF
CDR3 DNA: TGTGCTAGCAGCTTAGCCCTTAACAGGAATAATGAGCAGTTCTTC

J gene: TRBJ2-3
clone size: .
V gene: TRBV7-2
D gene: .
CDR3 protein: CASSPADTQYF
CDR3 DNA: TGTGCCAGCAGCCCGGCAGATACGCAGTATTTT

J gene: TRBJ1-2
clone size: .
V gene: TRBV19
D gene: .
CDR3 protein: CACEEGHYGYTF
CDR3 DNA: TGTGCCTGCGAGGAGGGGCACTATGGCTACACCTTC

J gene: TRBJ1-1
clone size: .
V gene: TRBV3-1/TRBV3-2
D gene: TRBD1
CDR3 protein: CASTKWNRGGTEAFF
CDR3 DNA: TGTGCCAGCACCAAGTGGAACAGGGGGGGTACTGAAGCTTTCTTT

J gene: TRBJ1-2
clone size: .
V gene: TRBV5-4
D gene: TRBD1
CDR3 protein: CASSRQGTYGYTF
CDR3 DNA: TGTGCCAGCAGCCGACAGGGGACGTATGGCTACACCTTC

J gene: TRBJ1-4
clone size: .
V gene: TRBV7-2
D gene: .
CDR3 protein: CASRVTTTNEKLFF
CDR3 DNA: TGTGCCAGCAGAGTGACAACAACTAATGAAAAACTGTTTTTT

J gene: TRBJ2-1
clone size: .
V gene: TRBV4-1
D gene: .
CDR3 protein: CASSQERGTQFF
CDR3 DNA: TGCGCCAGCAGCCAAGAGAGGGGGACCCAGTTCTTC

J gene: TRBJ2-7
clone size: .
V gene: TRBV6-5
D gene: .
CDR3 protein: CASSYSGRGYEQYF
CDR3 DNA: TGTGCCAGCAGTTACTCAGGAAGGGGCTACGAGCAGTACTTC

J gene: TRBJ2-2
clone size: .
V gene: TRBV28
D gene: TRBD2
CDR3 protein: CASSRGPGTSGYTGELFF
CDR3 DNA: TGTGCCAGCAGTCGGGGACCGGGGACTAGCGGCTACACCGGGGAGCTGTTTTTT

J gene: TRBJ1-3
clone size: few
V gene: TRBV28
D gene: .
CDR3 protein: CASSPIGTTGNTIYF
CDR3 DNA: TGTGCCAGCAGTCCTATCGGGACAACCGGGAACACCATATATTTT

J gene: TRBJ2-5
clone size: .
V gene: TRBV13
D gene: .
CDR3 protein: CASSLGAILGETQYF
CDR3 DNA: TGTGCCAGCAGCTTAGGAGCCATCCTCGGGGAGACCCAGTACTTC

J gene: TRBJ2-1
clone size: few
V gene: TRBV24-1
D gene: TRBD2
CDR3 protein: CATSVSGTSFYNEQFF
CDR3 DNA: TGTGCCACCAGTGTCTCCGGGACTAGCTTCTACAATGAGCAGTTCTTC

J gene: TRBJ2-4
clone size: few
V gene: TRBV7-9
D gene: TRBD2
CDR3 protein: CASSLGAGADIQYF
CDR3 DNA: TGTGCCAGCAGCTTAGGTGCGGGAGCTGACATTCAGTACTTC

J gene: TRBJ1-2
clone size: .
V gene: TRBV4-2
D gene: .
CDR3 protein: CASSQEKWTANYGYTF
CDR3 DNA: TGTGCCAGCAGCCAAGAGAAGTGGACAGCGAACTATGGCTACACCTTC

J gene: TRBJ2-2
clone size: .
V gene: TRBV19
D gene: .
CDR3 protein: CASSIDSTLGELFF
CDR3 DNA: TGTGCCAGTAGTATAGATTCGACACTCGGGGAGCTGTTTTTT

J gene: TRBJ1-6
clone size: .
V gene: TRBV27
D gene: .
CDR3 protein: CASSLSRAGVAPLHF
CDR3 DNA: TGTGCCAGCAGTTTATCGAGGGCAGGGGTGGCACCCCTCCACTTT

J gene: TRBJ2-3
clone size: .
V gene: TRBV5-1
D gene: TRBD1
CDR3 protein: CASSFQGVDADTQYF
CDR3 DNA: TGCGCCAGCAGCTTCCAGGGGGTCGATGCAGATACGCAGTATTTT

J gene: TRBJ1-4
clone size: .
V gene: TRBV19
D gene: .
CDR3 protein: CASSIFQGKLFF
CDR3 DNA: TGTGCCAGTAGTATTTTCCAGGGAAAACTGTTTTTT

J gene: TRBJ2-7
clone size: .
V gene: TRBV5-1
D gene: TRBD2
CDR3 protein: CASSPGLSTYEQYF
CDR3 DNA: TGCGCCAGCAGCCCGGGACTATCGACCTACGAGCAGTACTTC

J gene: TRBJ2-1
clone size: .
V gene: TRBV10-3
D gene: .
CDR3 protein: CAISAGTYNEQFF
CDR3 DNA: TGTGCCATCAGTGCTGGGACTTACAATGAGCAGTTCTTC

J gene: TRBJ1-5
clone size: .
V gene: TRBV6-2/TRBV6-3
D gene: .
CDR3 protein: CASSYLTSTSNQPQHF
CDR3 DNA: TGTGCCAGCAGTTACCTTACAAGTACCAGCAATCAGCCCCAGCATTTT

J gene: TRBJ2-1
clone size: .
V gene: TRBV14
D gene: .
CDR3 protein: CASSPIWRGDNEQFF
CDR3 DNA: TGTGCCAGCAGTCCCATTTGGCGGGGCGACAATGAGCAGTTCTTC

J gene: TRBJ1-1
clone size: many
V gene: TRBV3-1/TRBV3-2
D gene: TRBD1
CDR3 protein: CASSQYQGGNTEAFF
CDR3 DNA: TGTGCCAGCAGCCAATATCAGGGGGGGAACACTGAAGCTTTCTTT

J gene: TRBJ1-5
clone size: .
V gene: TRBV7-9
D gene: .
CDR3 protein: CASSPTGNQPQHF
CDR3 DNA: TGTGCCAGCAGCCCAACAGGGAATCAGCCCCAGCATTTT

J gene: TRBJ2-3
clone size: .
V gene: TRBV3-1/TRBV3-2
D gene: TRBD2
CDR3 protein: CASSPGTKSSDTQYF
CDR3 DNA: TGTGCCAGCAGCCCCGGGACTAAAAGTTCGGATACGCAGTATTTT

J gene: TRBJ2-7
clone size: .
V gene: TRBV19
D gene: .
CDR3 protein: CASSPGVRVHEQYF
CDR3 DNA: TGTGCCAGTAGCCCAGGCGTGCGGGTTCACGAGCAGTACTTC

J gene: TRBJ2-3
clone size: .
V gene: TRBV7-8
D gene: TRBD2
CDR3 protein: CASRGGSASTDTQYF
CDR3 DNA: TGTGCCAGCAGGGGGGGGAGTGCTAGCACAGATACGCAGTATTTT

J gene: TRBJ1-3
clone size: .
V gene: TRBV19
D gene: .
CDR3 protein: CASSIDEGVSGNTIYF
CDR3 DNA: TGTGCCAGTAGTATAGACGAGGGTGTCTCTGGAAACACCATATATTTT

J gene: TRBJ2-1
clone size: .
V gene: TRBV5-1
D gene: .
CDR3 protein: CASSQVAGADDEQFF
CDR3 DNA: TGCGCCAGCAGCCAGGTGGCAGGGGCGGATGATGAGCAGTTCTTC

J gene: TRBJ2-3
clone size: .
V gene: TRBV19
D gene: .
CDR3 protein: CASSLRLTDTQYF
CDR3 DNA: TGTGCCAGTAGTTTACGACTAACAGATACGCAGTATTTT

J gene: TRBJ2-6
clone size: once
V gene: TRBV27
D gene: .
CDR3 protein: CASSLMEGASSGANVLTF
CDR3 DNA: TGTGCCAGCAGTTTAATGGAGGGGGCGAGCTCTGGGGCCAACGTCCTGACTTTC

J gene: TRBJ1-5
clone size: .
V gene: TRBV15
D gene: .
CDR3 protein: CATSSMSGQPQHF
CDR3 DNA: TGTGCCACCAGCAGCATGTCCGGTCAGCCCCAGCATTTT

J gene: TRBJ1-1
clone size: .
V gene: TRBV27
D gene: .
CDR3 protein: CASSLTGNTEAFF
CDR3 DNA: TGTGCCAGCAGTTTGACAGGGAACACTGAAGCTTTCTTT

J gene: TRBJ2-1
clone size: .
V gene: TRBV6-5
D gene: TRBD1
CDR3 protein: CASKSPGQGFNEQFF
CDR3 DNA: TGTGCCAGCAAATCACCGGGACAGGGGTTCAATGAGCAGTTCTTC

J gene: TRBJ2-2
clone size: .
V gene: TRBV7-9
D gene: .
CDR3 protein: CASSLVSTMNTGELFF
CDR3 DNA: TGTGCCAGCAGCTTAGTTTCTACGATGAACACCGGGGAGCTGTTTTTT

J gene: TRBJ2-1
clone size: many
V gene: TRBV12-3/TRBV12-4
D gene: .
CDR3 protein: CASSLSTGEQFF
CDR3 DNA: TGTGCCAGCAGTCTCTCGACAGGTGAGCAGTTCTTC

J gene: TRBJ1-2
clone size: .
V gene: TRBV6-5
D gene: .
CDR3 protein: CASSQGHLYGYTF
CDR3 DNA: TGTGCCAGCAGCCAGGGACACCTCTATGGCTACACCTTC

J gene: TRBJ1-1
clone size: few
V gene: TRBV11-2
D gene: .
CDR3 protein: CASSLEGGTEAFF
CDR3 DNA: TGTGCCAGCAGCTTGGAGGGTGGCACTGAAGCTTTCTTT

J gene: TRBJ2-3
clone size: once
V gene: TRBV24-1
D gene: TRBD1
CDR3 protein: CATSGGRTGSTDTQYF
CDR3 DNA: TGTGCCACCAGTGGGGGCCGGACAGGTAGCACAGATACGCAGTATTTT

J gene: TRBJ2-1
clone size: once
V gene: TRBV6-5
D gene: .
CDR3 protein: CASSYVGSGNEQFF
CDR3 DNA: TGTGCCAGCAGTTACGTCGGGAGTGGAAATGAGCAGTTCTTC